This paragraph reports one T cell receptor beta chain. Original processing methods: Amplification of reference gene primers was used by the study to estimate nucleated cell counts. Repertoires were generated with immunoSEQ multiplex PCR, while TCRdb's copy carries only in-frame clones and drops some. The DNA was the basis for D and trimming; V, J and clone size are from that table. The top ten clones hold approximately 10% of a sample with 110,000 to 150,000 clones, 75% to 90% of them seen once. Enrolled through a virtual design, the participants were between roughly 18 and 89 years of age and came from roughly 22 US areas. Among Cohort 3 donors, those recovered had two negative PCRs, clearance, or symptom resolution. The data are from a study of blood T cell repertoires in COVID-19. Germline lookup yields CDR1 MNHEY and CDR2 SMNVEV (reference sequence). There are 15 residues in the CDR3. Trimming took 2 bases from V and 5 from J; bases not matched to a gene: 4.

This chain connects TRBV27 to TRBJ2-5, with 11 bases matching TRBD1. Material for sequencing was PBMCs or T cells enriched from blood (not recorded which). The receptor was derived from a man between 60 and 75 years old who had recovered from COVID-19. CDR3 DNA sequence: TGTGCCAGCAGTTTAGTGGGGACAGGGGGGGAGACCCAGTACTTC. It translates to CASSLVGTGGETQYF.